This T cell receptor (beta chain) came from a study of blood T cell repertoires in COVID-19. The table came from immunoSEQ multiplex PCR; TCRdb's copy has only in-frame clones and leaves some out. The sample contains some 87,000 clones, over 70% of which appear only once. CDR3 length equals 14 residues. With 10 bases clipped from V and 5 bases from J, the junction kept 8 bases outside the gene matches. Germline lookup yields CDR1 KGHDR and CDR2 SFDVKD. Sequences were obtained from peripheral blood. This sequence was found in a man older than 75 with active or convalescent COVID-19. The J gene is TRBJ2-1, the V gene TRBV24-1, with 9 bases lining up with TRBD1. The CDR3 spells CATTGTGTNNEQFF. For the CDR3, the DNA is TGTGCCACGACCGGGACAGGGACGAACAATGAGCAGTTCTTC.